The T cell receptor (beta chain) described here comes from a study of cytomegalovirus exposure and HLA in healthy donors. Study overall: Early released data comprised approximately 85 million unique TCRs from HLA-typed donors. Study conclusions and caveats: The study put some 150 TCR beta chains on its list as cytomegalovirus-associated. TCR beta sequences reportedly predicted most subjects' HLA-A and HLA-B alleles accurately.

V shed 6 bases and J shed 1 base, with 12 bases lying between them. There are 14 residues in the CDR3. Germline V gives CDR1 SGHTA, CDR2 FQGNSA. As concerns this clone: Its antigen is unknown.

A multiplex PCR was run with 60 Vbeta primers and 13 Jbeta primers. The protocol was immunoSEQ multiplex PCR, while the TCRdb copy is restricted to in-frame clones and leaves out a portion. The table has some 180,000 clones, 80% seen once. The genes are TRBV7-2 and TRBJ1-1; D remains unclear. The TCR sequence derives from a girl under 18 in good health and CMV-seropositive. The sample consisted of PBMCs. Here the CDR3 DNA reads TGTGCCAGCAGGACCGACGGGAAGAACACTGAAGCTTTCTTT. This gives the protein CASRTDGKNTEAFF.